A single T cell receptor beta chain is shown here with its context. This sample stems from a study of blood T cell repertoires in COVID-19. The assay was immunoSEQ multiplex PCR, and TCRdb's table has in-frame clones only and misses some. This repertoire shows around 120,000 clones, around 80% found once; its top ten account for roughly 2.6%. Sequencing input: peripheral blood. This receptor was identified in a man in his forties or fifties with acute or convalescent COVID-19.

This CDR3 reads CASSETAGLGSPLHF. The CDR3 DNA reads TGTGCCAGCAGTGAAACGGCAGGGCTTGGATCACCCCTCCACTTT. The chain carries TRBV2 and TRBJ1-6, with D possibly TRBD1 on 5 matching bases. The V and J ends lost 2 bases and 10 bases respectively, with 15 bases between them. The germline gives CDR1 SNHLY, CDR2 FYNNEI. The CDR3 is made up of 15 amino acids. The variable domain in full, completed from reference TRBV2 and TRBJ1-6, reads EPEVTQTPSHQVTQMGQEVILRCVPISNHLYFYWYRQILGQKVEFLVSFYNNEISEKSEIFDDQFSVERPDGSNFTLKIRSTKLEDSAMYFCASSETAGLGSPLHFGNGTRLTVT.